These 8 T cell receptor beta chains were all obtained from the same sample, sequenced in a study of blood T cell repertoires in COVID-19. Sequencing used immunoSEQ multiplex PCR; TCRdb keeps in-frame clones, though not all of them. This sample carries tens of thousands of clones, 86% of them seen once, and the ten largest clones take around a fifth. Sequencing input: peripheral blood. All receptors derive from a man between 50 and 59 years old in a cohort sampled during active COVID-19.

This chain uses TRBV7-9 with TRBJ1-5; maybe TRBD1 (5 bases). CDR3 length: 16 residues. The germline CDR1 and CDR2 sequences are SEHNR and FQNEAQ (reference sequence). Deletions cut 5 bases from V and 1 base from J, with 15 bases between. DNA of the CDR3: TGTGCCAGCAGCCAGGCGGGGGGTATGAGCAATCAGCCCCAGCATTTT. It yields the protein CASSQAGGMSNQPQHF.

This clone was counted a few times. The gene calls are TRBV5-1 and TRBJ1-2, with D tentatively TRBD1 (6 bases). V was shortened by 2 bases and J by 4 bases, with 9 bases between the two germline ends. Looked up from germline, CDR1 is SGHRS and CDR2 is YFSETQ. The CDR3 has 13 residues. CDR3 sequence: CASSFGQIYGYTF. The CDR3 DNA follows: TGCGCCAGCAGCTTTGGACAGATCTATGGCTACACCTTC.

The chain is built from TRBV30 and TRBJ2-1, with 8 bases lining up with TRBD1. This CDR3 has 15 residues. After removal of 0 bases from V and 6 bases from J, the junction contained 7 bases not matched to a gene. Germline V CDR1 and CDR2: GTSNPN, SVGIG (reference sequence). CDR3 bases: TGTGCCTGGAGTGTAACAGGGGGATCTCGCAATGAGCAGTTCTTC. Protein: CAWSVTGGSRNEQFF.

Concerning this clone: Mismatch with germline at one junction end may stem from a read error. The chain combines TRBV6-6 with TRBJ2-2; no definite D call. The CDR3 contains 12 residues. Germline CDR1 and CDR2: MNHNY and SVGAGI (reference sequence). In DNA form, the CDR3 reads TGTGCCGGCAGCCTAGGATCCGGGGAGCTGTTTTTT. Its translation: CAGSLGSGELFF.

CDR3 sequence reads: CASSQDGGTLRGGTEAFF. As DNA, the CDR3 is TGCGCCAGCAGCCAAGATGGGGGGACCCTACGGGGTGGCACTGAAGCTTTCTTT. This rearrangement joins TRBV4-3 to TRBJ1-1; D is perhaps TRBD1 (5 bases). CDR3 length equals 18 residues. V shed 0 bases and J shed 4 bases, with 21 bases lying between them. CDR1 LGHNA and CDR2 YSLEER come from the germline V gene.

The V gene is TRBV12-3 or TRBV12-4, the J gene TRBJ2-1; no reliable D call. CDR3 length: 12 amino acids. Trimming stripped 6 bases from V and 2 bases from J, with 5 bases between. CDR3 sequence reads: CASSFPYNEQFF. The CDR3 DNA reads TGTGCCAGCAGCTTCCCCTACAATGAGCAGTTCTTC.

This chain uses TRBV19 with TRBJ1-6, with D maybe TRBD1 (5 bases). In germline, CDR1 is LNHDA, CDR2 SQIVND (reference sequence). V lost 0 bases and J 7 bases, leaving 13 bases between the germline ends. The CDR3 extends over 16 amino acids. The CDR3 bases are TGTGCCAGTAGTATAGATCTCGGACACTACAATTCACCCCTCCACTTT. The encoded protein is CASSIDLGHYNSPLHF.

The genes are TRBV7-2 and TRBJ2-3; D may be TRBD2 (5 bases). Looked up from germline, CDR1 is SGHTA and CDR2 is FQGNSA. This CDR3 spans 16 amino acids. Trimming stripped 4 bases from V and 4 bases from J, with 18 bases between. CDR3 sequence (DNA): TGTGCCAGCAGCTCCCAGGCGGGTAGGGTTCCAGATACGCAGTATTTT. Amino acids: CASSSQAGRVPDTQYF.